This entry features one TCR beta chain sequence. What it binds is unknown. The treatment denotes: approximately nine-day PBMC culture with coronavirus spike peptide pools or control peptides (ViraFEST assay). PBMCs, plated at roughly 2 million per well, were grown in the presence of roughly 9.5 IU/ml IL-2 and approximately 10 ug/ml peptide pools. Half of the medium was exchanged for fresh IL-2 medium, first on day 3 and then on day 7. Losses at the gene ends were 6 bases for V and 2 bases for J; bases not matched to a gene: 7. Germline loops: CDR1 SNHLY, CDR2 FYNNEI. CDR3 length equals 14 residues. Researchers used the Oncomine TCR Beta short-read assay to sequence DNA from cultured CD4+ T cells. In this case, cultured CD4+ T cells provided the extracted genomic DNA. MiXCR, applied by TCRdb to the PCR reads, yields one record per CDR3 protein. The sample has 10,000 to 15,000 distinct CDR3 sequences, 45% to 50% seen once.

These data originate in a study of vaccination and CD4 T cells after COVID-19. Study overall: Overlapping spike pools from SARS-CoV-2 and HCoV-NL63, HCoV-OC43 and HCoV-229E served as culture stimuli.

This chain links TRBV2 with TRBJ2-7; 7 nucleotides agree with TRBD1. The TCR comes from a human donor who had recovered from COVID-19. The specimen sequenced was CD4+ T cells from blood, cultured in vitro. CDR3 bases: TGTGCCAGCAGGCAAGACAGGGCGGCCTACGAGCAGTACTTC. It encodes CASRQDRAAYEQYF. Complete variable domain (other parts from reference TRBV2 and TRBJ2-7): EPEVTQTPSHQVTQMGQEVILRCVPISNHLYFYWYRQILGQKVEFLVSFYNNEISEKSEIFDDQFSVERPDGSNFTLKIRSTKLEDSAMYFCASRQDRAAYEQYFGPGTRLTVT.